Below, one TCR beta chain is given with its context. Its antigen is undetermined. This entry belongs to a study of T cell responses to AZD1222 COVID-19 vaccine. Findings and caveats of the study: Unmutated variant regions are reportedly targeted by nearly half of spike-specific TCRs.

Repertoires were generated with immunoSEQ multiplex PCR, while TCRdb's copy carries only in-frame clones and drops some. The sample comprises 130,000 to 150,000 clones, about 91% of which are singletons, and about 3.2% rests with the top ten. Germline CDR1 ENHRY, CDR2 SYGVKD. Trimming cost V 3 bases and J 1 base, with 3 bases left between them. The CDR3 is 12 amino acids. This TCR derives from an adult in good health. This chain links TRBV10-3 with TRBJ1-1; no definite D call. The sample was peripheral blood, taken on day 0 of MenACWY control vaccination. This CDR3 reads CAISERNTEAFF. The CDR3 nucleotides read TGTGCCATCAGTGAACGGAACACTGAAGCTTTCTTT.